The clone carrying this T cell receptor beta chain was recorded once. Its matching antigen is unknown. This record comes from a study of beta chain features in type 1 diabetes. At the level of the study: Across all samples, some 110 million sorted cells were examined. Points from the study as a whole: TCRB CDR3s from Type 1 diabetes patients were moderately but significantly shorter in all four CD4+ subsets.

Every isolated RNA sample was fully reverse transcribed, so sequencing captured expressed TCRB transcripts. Some clones are missing from TCRdb's copy, which holds only in-frame ones; the method was immunoSEQ multiplex PCR. The repertoire holds around 260,000 clones, with roughly 24% as singletons. Every sorted population was more than 98% pure. The length of the CDR3 is 13 residues. V was shortened by 4 bases and J by 6 bases, with 13 bases between the two germline ends. CDR1 and CDR2 from the germline V gene are SGHRS and YFSETQ. The sequencing input was naive CD4+ T cells from blood. The chain links TRBV5-1 to TRBJ1-1, with D tentatively TRBD1 (6 bases). The clonotype was recovered from a woman aged 25 to 39 with type 1 diabetes. The CDR3 DNA reads TGCGCCAGCAGCGCGGACAGTTTCGCTGAAGCTTTCTTT. It codes for CASSADSFAEAFF.